One sample yielded the 29 T cell receptor beta chains listed below, sequenced in a study of cytomegalovirus exposure and HLA in healthy donors. The PCR ran on 60 Vbeta and 13 Jbeta primers. Sequencing was performed with immunoSEQ multiplex PCR; in TCRdb, only in-frame clones are kept and a portion is missing. The table shows approximately 200,000 clones, with roughly 83% occurring only once. Input material: PBMCs. These receptors were collected from a boy younger than 18 in good health and CMV-seronegative.

The V call is TRBV5-1, the J call TRBJ2-7; the D gene is possibly TRBD1 (5 bases). V dropped 4 bases and J dropped 0 bases, with 8 bases sitting between them. Per germline, CDR1 SGHRS and CDR2 YFSETQ. The CDR3 totals 13 residues. CDR3 bases: TGCGCCAGCAGCGACAGTCACTCCTACGAGCAGTACTTC. This codes for CASSDSHSYEQYF.

The V call is TRBV27, the J call TRBJ1-1, with D maybe TRBD1 (5 bases). Germline CDR1 is MNHEY and CDR2 is SMNVEV (reference sequence). CDR3 length equals 15 residues. V lost 3 bases, J lost 1 base, and 12 bases lay in between. The CDR3 protein is CASSFDSIANTEAFF. DNA for the CDR3: TGTGCCAGCAGTTTCGACAGCATAGCGAACACTGAAGCTTTCTTT.

The rearrangement uses TRBV7-9 and TRBJ2-1, with TRBD2 matching 7 bases. The germline V gene encodes CDR1 SEHNR and CDR2 FQNEAQ (reference sequence). The junction had 16 bases not matched to a gene; V was cut back by 2 bases and J by 6 bases. This CDR3 contains 18 residues. The chain's CDR3 is CASSLTSGRGSGPNEQFF. The CDR3 DNA follows: TGTGCCAGCAGCTTAACCTCAGGTAGAGGTAGCGGGCCCAATGAGCAGTTCTTC.

V gene TRBV18 combines with J gene TRBJ2-1, with 7 bases fitting TRBD2. Germline V lookup: CDR1 KGHSH, CDR2 LQKENI. V was pared by 6 bases and J by 2 bases, with 7 bases of the junction left unmatched. CDR3 size: 15 residues. The CDR3 sequence: CASSLLAETYNEQFF. The CDR3 bases are TGTGCCAGCTCCCTTCTAGCGGAGACCTACAATGAGCAGTTCTTC.

The chain couples TRBV30 to TRBJ2-7, with a possible D match to TRBD1 (5 bases). The CDR3 is made up of 13 amino acids. Trimming stripped 3 bases from V and 0 bases from J, with 9 bases between. In germline, CDR1 is GTSNPN, CDR2 SVGIG (reference sequence). CDR3 nucleotide sequence: TGTGCCTGGAGCACAGGTACCTCCTACGAGCAGTACTTC. It is translated as CAWSTGTSYEQYF.

In this sample, this clone turned up once. V usage is TRBV30 and J usage is TRBJ1-3; perhaps TRBD1 as D (5 bases). Germline V gene sequence: CDR1 GTSNPN, CDR2 SVGIG (reference sequence). This CDR3 has 14 amino acids. The ends were cut back, 5 bases at V and 3 bases at J, with 14 bases in the middle. The CDR3: CAWGVGGGGNTIYF. CDR3 DNA sequence: TGTGCCTGGGGGGTTGGGGGGGGTGGAAACACCATATATTTT.

The chain combines TRBV29-1 with TRBJ2-2, with a tentative D call TRBD2 (5 bases). In germline, CDR1 is SQVTM, CDR2 ANQGSEA. The V gene lost 4 bases and the J gene lost 6 bases, with 12 bases spanning the gap. CDR3 size: 13 residues. The CDR3 sequence: CSVAGVRAGELFF. The CDR3 coding sequence is TGCAGCGTTGCCGGGGTCCGAGCCGGGGAGCTGTTTTTT.

The rearrangement uses TRBV29-1 and TRBJ1-2, with 7 positions matching TRBD1. Per germline, CDR1 SQVTM and CDR2 ANQGSEA. The V gene end was trimmed by 0 bases and the J gene end by 4 bases; junction bases not matched to a gene: 8. The CDR3 contains 15 residues. The CDR3 is CSVEDRGQVLYGYTF. The DNA for the CDR3 is TGCAGCGTTGAAGATAGGGGGCAGGTCCTCTATGGCTACACCTTC.

The chain employs TRBV19 and TRBJ2-7; D gene ambiguous. Trimming removed 5 bases from V and 1 base from J, with 12 bases in between. The CDR3 extends over 14 amino acids. Germline V gives CDR1 LNHDA, CDR2 SQIVND (reference sequence). The CDR3 reads CASSPAIESYEQYF. The CDR3 nucleotides read TGTGCCAGTAGTCCTGCTATAGAATCCTACGAGCAGTACTTC.

The chain joins TRBV5-4 to TRBJ2-4; D is possibly TRBD1 (6 bases). Per the germline V gene, CDR1 is SGHNT and CDR2 is YYREEE (reference sequence). The V gene lost 4 bases and the J gene lost 1 base, with 18 bases spanning the gap. This CDR3 is built from 17 residues. The CDR3 DNA is TGTGCCAGCAGCCCCACCGGGACAAAGGGGGCCAAAAACATTCAGTACTTC. Its translation: CASSPTGTKGAKNIQYF.

The chain is built from TRBV23-1 and TRBJ2-7, with a tentative D call TRBD2 (6 bases). TRBV23-1 is filed as an ORF, its function uncertain. V lost 6 bases and J 0 bases, leaving 15 bases between the germline ends. The CDR3 consists of 15 residues. The CDR3 nucleotides are TGCGCCAGCAGACGCATAATCGGGAGCTCCTACGAGCAGTACTTC. This encodes CASRRIIGSSYEQYF.

The chain is built from TRBV14 and TRBJ1-1; perhaps TRBD1 as D (6 bases). V was pared by 10 bases and J by 2 bases, with 14 bases between. The CDR3 totals 13 residues. The germline V gene has CDR1 SGHDN and CDR2 FVKESK. CDR3 amino acids: CATRRQANTEAFF. The CDR3 region has the DNA TGTGCCACCCGCCGACAGGCCAACACTGAAGCTTTCTTT.

The rearrangement joins TRBV28 to TRBJ1-5; D remains unclear. Germline V gene lookup returns CDR1 MDHEN and CDR2 SYDVKM. The CDR3 consists of 10 residues. V was clipped by 11 bases and J by 9 bases, with 11 bases between them. The CDR3, as DNA: TGTGCCTCGGGGAATAGGCCCCAGCATTTT. It is translated as CASGNRPQHF. Together with reference TRBV28 and TRBJ1-5, the CDR3 gives the full variable domain: DVKVTQSSRYLVKRTGEKVFLECVQDMDHENMFWYRQDPGLGLRLIYFSYDVKMKEKGDIPEGYSVSREKKERFSLILESASTNQTSMYLCASGNRPQHFGDGTRLSIL.

Comments on this clone: Other DNA sequences in this sample translate to the same CDR3. This sequence joins TRBV19 and TRBJ1-5, with D possibly matching TRBD1 (6 bases). The CDR3 totals 14 residues. Germline-derived CDR1 and CDR2 are LNHDA and SQIVND (reference sequence). The germline V and J ends were trimmed by 4 bases and 3 bases, with 10 bases remaining between them. Here the CDR3 reads CASSTGHLNQPQHF. The CDR3 coding sequence is TGTGCCAGTAGTACGGGACACCTCAATCAGCCCCAGCATTTT.

This clone was detected once. The chain uses TRBV6-5 and TRBJ2-7; 10 bases align to TRBD1. The V segment lost 2 bases and the J segment 2 bases; nucleotides outside the gene matches: 3. The germline gives CDR1 MNHEY, CDR2 SVGAGI. The CDR3 covers 15 residues. CDR3 residues: CASSYGGQGPYEQYF. CDR3 DNA: TGTGCCAGCAGTTACGGGGGACAGGGGCCCTACGAGCAGTACTTC.

The V gene is TRBV27, the J gene TRBJ1-1; no clear D gene. Germline lookup yields CDR1 MNHEY and CDR2 SMNVEV (reference sequence). The length of the CDR3 is 13 residues. Deletions cut 2 bases from V and 5 bases from J, with 9 bases between. CDR3 region: CASSLEVRTEAFF. Here the CDR3 DNA reads TGTGCCAGCAGTTTAGAGGTGAGGACTGAAGCTTTCTTT.

The chain has TRBV6-1 and TRBJ2-7; tentative D call: TRBD2 (5 bases). CDR3 length: 13 residues. The V end lost 0 bases, the J end lost 2 bases, and 5 bases lay between the germline ends. Germline assignment: CDR1 MNHNS and CDR2 SASEGT. The CDR3 nucleotides are TGTGCCAGCAGTGAAGCGACTACCTACGAGCAGTACTTC. Protein: CASSEATTYEQYF.

The rearrangement joins TRBV2 to TRBJ1-2; 11 bases fit TRBD1. The ends lost 6 bases at V and 6 bases at J; junction bases unmatched: 6. The CDR3 has 14 residues. Germline CDR1 and CDR2: SNHLY and FYNNEI. CDR3 DNA: TGTGCCAGCAGCGTATGGACAGGGGGCGATGGCTACACCTTC. Protein: CASSVWTGGDGYTF.

The rearrangement joins TRBV27 to TRBJ2-1; tentatively, D is TRBD2 (5 bases). Deletions cut 3 bases from V and 4 bases from J, with 7 bases between. This CDR3 spans 13 amino acids. CDR1 and CDR2 from the germline V gene are MNHEY and SMNVEV (reference sequence). The CDR3 region is CASSLGGYNEQFF. For the CDR3, the DNA is TGTGCCAGCAGTTTGGGCGGGTACAATGAGCAGTTCTTC.

The chain recombines TRBV19 with TRBJ2-7; the D gene is possibly TRBD1 (5 bases). The CDR3 covers 14 residues. V was shortened by 5 bases and J by 0 bases, with 11 bases between the two germline ends. Per the germline V gene, CDR1 is LNHDA and CDR2 is SQIVND (reference sequence). This CDR3 is CASSRRTLSYEQYF. The CDR3 bases are TGTGCCAGTAGTCGACGGACACTCTCCTACGAGCAGTACTTC. The full variable domain, its missing parts supplied by reference TRBV19 and TRBJ2-7, is DGGITQSPKYLFRKEGQNVTLSCEQNLNHDAMYWYRQDPGQGLRLIYYSQIVNDFQKGDIAEGYSVSREKKESFPLTVTSAQKNPTAFYLCASSRRTLSYEQYFGPGTRLTVT.

The chain employs TRBV30 and TRBJ2-7; a possible D gene is TRBD1 (7 bases). CDR3 length: 13 residues. CDR1 is GTSNPN and CDR2 is SVGIG in the germline V gene (reference sequence). With 6 bases removed from V and 4 bases from J, the gap between germline ends came to 16 bases. CDR3 in amino acids: CACETGSGYEQYF. The CDR3 nucleotides are TGTGCCTGCGAGACAGGGAGCGGGTACGAGCAGTACTTC.

The chain is built from TRBV30 and TRBJ2-5; D possibly corresponds to TRBD2 (6 bases). The CDR3 loop spans 12 amino acids. The V end was cut by 3 bases, the J end by 9 bases, with 14 bases between. Looked up from germline, CDR1 is GTSNPN and CDR2 is SVGIG (reference sequence). The DNA of the CDR3 is TGTGCCTGGAGCGGGCTCGGGGGTTCCCAGTACTTC. This sequence encodes CAWSGLGGSQYF.

This clone has a handful of counts. The V call is TRBV6-1, the J call TRBJ2-5, with 10 nucleotides matching TRBD2. V lost 3 bases to trimming and J lost 2 bases; unmatched junction nucleotides: 3. Germline loops: CDR1 MNHNS, CDR2 SASEGT. The CDR3 has 15 amino acids. CDR3 amino acids: CASSDASGGQETQYF. CDR3 nucleotides: TGTGCCAGCAGTGACGCTAGCGGGGGTCAAGAGACCCAGTACTTC.

This clone was picked up one time. The chain employs TRBV9 and TRBJ1-3; D is ambiguous. The CDR3 spans 18 residues. Between the trimmed V and J ends, which lost 0 bases and 0 bases, there was a span of 16 bases. The germline V gene encodes CDR1 SGDLS and CDR2 YYNGEE. CDR3 sequence reads: CASSVGPGLSSSGNTIYF. The CDR3, as DNA: TGTGCCAGCAGCGTAGGACCCGGACTCTCCTCCTCTGGAAACACCATATATTTT.

On this clone itself: Other DNA sequences in this sample translate to the same CDR3. The J gene is TRBJ1-2, the V gene TRBV20-1; D call uncertain. Deletions cut 1 base from V and 4 bases from J, with 4 bases between. There are 11 residues in the CDR3. Germline loops: CDR1 DFQATT, CDR2 SNEGSKA (reference sequence). The DNA for the CDR3 is TGCAGTGCTAGAGGAGGCTATGGCTACACCTTC. The encoded protein is CSARGGYGYTF.

This chain uses TRBV5-6 with TRBJ2-7; no reliable D call. The CDR3 runs 16 residues. V lost 0 bases and J 7 bases, leaving 20 bases between the germline ends. The germline V gene encodes CDR1 SGHDT and CDR2 YYEEEE. The CDR3 nucleotides are TGTGCCAGCAGCTTGGTCCGGAGCCCCACCGTGGGTGAGCAGTACTTC. Translating it yields CASSLVRSPTVGEQYF.

The chain recombines TRBV5-1 with TRBJ2-7; no clear D gene. V lost 0 bases and J 2 bases, leaving 12 bases between the germline ends. Germline V gene sequence: CDR1 SGHRS, CDR2 YFSETQ. The CDR3 covers 15 residues. The CDR3 DNA is TGCGCCAGCAGCTTGGCCCTCTTAGCAACCTACGAGCAGTACTTC. It codes for CASSLALLATYEQYF.

This clone appeared a single time. The V and J genes are TRBV5-1 and TRBJ2-3; possible D gene TRBD2, 5 bases. Germline CDR1 reads SGHRS; CDR2 reads YFSETQ. Trimming shortened V by 6 bases and J by 2 bases, and 10 bases separated the two germline ends. CDR3 size: 13 residues. CDR3 coding DNA: TGCGCCAGCAACCGGGGAGTCACAGATACGCAGTATTTT. Its translation: CASNRGVTDTQYF.

J is TRBJ2-7 and V is TRBV16, with a weak D call TRBD1 (5 bases). There are 15 residues in the CDR3. V was cut by 1 base and J by 2 bases, with 12 bases left in between. The germline V gene encodes CDR1 KGHSY and CDR2 FQNENV. CDR3 nucleotides: TGTGCCAGCAGCCAATATGTAGGGGAAGCCTACGAGCAGTACTTC. Translating gives CASSQYVGEAYEQYF.